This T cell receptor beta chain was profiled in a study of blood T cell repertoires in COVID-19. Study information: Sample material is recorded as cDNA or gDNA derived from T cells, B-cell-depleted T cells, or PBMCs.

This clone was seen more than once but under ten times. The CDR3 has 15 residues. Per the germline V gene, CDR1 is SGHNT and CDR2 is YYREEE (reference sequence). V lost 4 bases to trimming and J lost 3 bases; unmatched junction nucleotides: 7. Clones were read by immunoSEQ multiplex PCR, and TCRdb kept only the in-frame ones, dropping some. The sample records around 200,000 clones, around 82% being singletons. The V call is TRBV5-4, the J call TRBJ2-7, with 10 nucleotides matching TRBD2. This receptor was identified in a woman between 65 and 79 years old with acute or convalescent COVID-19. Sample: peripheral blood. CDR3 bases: TGTGCCAGCAGCCACCCGGGACTAGCGATCTACGAGCAGTACTTC. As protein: CASSHPGLAIYEQYF.